A selection of T cell receptor beta chains follows, all from one sample in a study of blood T cell repertoires in COVID-19. The repertoire was sequenced with immunoSEQ multiplex PCR; TCRdb's copy has only in-frame clones and lacks some. This sample has 270,000 or so clones, with approximately 92% found just once. Sequenced sample: peripheral blood. Receptor source: a woman in her thirties or forties who had recovered from COVID-19. Both conserved end residues are part of each CDR3. Fields, in order: V gene, D gene, J gene, clone size, CDR3 DNA, CDR3 protein. The D gene is left open where the match is weak. Clone size is shown for a subset of rows, as once, few, many or a class of expanded clone.

TRBV30	NA	TRBJ1-2	NA	TGTGCCTGGAGGCAGTCGGGGGGCAACTATGGCTACACCTTC	CAWRQSGGNYGYTF
TRBV14	TRBD1	TRBJ1-2	once	TGTGCCAGCAGCCTCGTCGGACAGGGGAGAAACTATGGCTACACCTTC	CASSLVGQGRNYGYTF
TRBV5-6	NA	TRBJ1-6	NA	TGTGCCAGCAGCTTGCAGGGGCCACCCCTCCACTTT	CASSLQGPPLHF
TRBV15	TRBD2	TRBJ2-7	NA	TGTGCCACCAGCAGAGATCGTGGGCGGGGGGGTTCCTACGAGCAGTACTTC	CATSRDRGRGGSYEQYF
TRBV30	TRBD1	TRBJ1-2	NA	TGTGCCTGGAGCGGGACAGGGCAAGGCTACACCTTC	CAWSGTGQGYTF
TRBV19	NA	TRBJ2-5	NA	TGTGCCAGTAGTAAGACAGCTAAAGAGACCCAGTACTTC	CASSKTAKETQYF
TRBV7-3	NA	TRBJ2-2	NA	TGTGCCAGCAGCTTATTTCAGGGCGTGGGCGGGGAGCTGTTTTTT	CASSLFQGVGGELFF
TRBV3-1/TRBV3-2	TRBD2	TRBJ2-3	NA	TGTGCCAGCAGCCGAAGACTAGCGGGGGATACTAGCACAGATACGCAGTATTTT	CASSRRLAGDTSTDTQYF
TRBV3-1/TRBV3-2	TRBD2	TRBJ2-5	NA	TGTGCCAGCAGCGGACTCGTAGCGGGAGGGGAGGAGACCCAGTACTTC	CASSGLVAGGEETQYF
TRBV2	TRBD1	TRBJ1-5	NA	TGTGCCAGCACCTTAGGACAGGGGGATCAGCCCCAGCATTTT	CASTLGQGDQPQHF
TRBV12-3/TRBV12-4	NA	TRBJ2-5	few	TGTGCCAGCTCCAGGGCGGAGACCCAGTACTTC	CASSRAETQYF
TRBV3-1/TRBV3-2	TRBD2	TRBJ2-7	NA	TGTGCCAGCAGGCGGTCGAGCGGGGGCTACGAGCAGTACTTC	CASRRSSGGYEQYF
TRBV15	TRBD2	TRBJ2-7	NA	TGTGCCACCAGTAGAGCGGGGGGGCACTACGAGCAGTACTTC	CATSRAGGHYEQYF
TRBV10-1	TRBD2	TRBJ2-3	NA	TGCGCCAGCAGCGAGACTAGCAGCACAGATACGCAGTATTTT	CASSETSSTDTQYF
TRBV29-1	TRBD1	TRBJ2-5	NA	TGCAGCGTTGTAGGACAGGGGGAGACCCAGTACTTC	CSVVGQGETQYF
TRBV27	NA	TRBJ2-1	once	TGTGCCAGCAGTTTAGGGGTAGGGGCTTCCTACAATGAGCAGTTCTTC	CASSLGVGASYNEQFF
TRBV6-5	NA	TRBJ1-5	NA	TGTGCCAGCAGCGCTGGGGGCTTGCCCCAGCATTTT	CASSAGGLPQHF
TRBV5-8	TRBD1	TRBJ2-5	NA	TGTGCCAGCAGCCCGGGACAGGGGGCGCGAGGAGAGACCCAGTACTTC	CASSPGQGARGETQYF
TRBV11-2	NA	TRBJ2-1	NA	TGTGCCAGCAGCTTAGAGTCGGCAGGGATGGGCAATGAGCAGTTCTTC	CASSLESAGMGNEQFF
TRBV2	TRBD2	TRBJ2-5	NA	TGTGCCAGCAGTCCCGGGGAGCGGGGGTTTCCGGAGACCCAGTACTTC	CASSPGERGFPETQYF
TRBV2	NA	TRBJ2-4	NA	TGTGCCAGCAGTGAGCGGGGCGGGATAAACATTCAGTACTTC	CASSERGGINIQYF
TRBV29-1	TRBD2	TRBJ2-3	NA	TGCAGCGTTGTGGGAGGGAGCACAGATACGCAGTATTTT	CSVVGGSTDTQYF
TRBV7-7	NA	TRBJ2-3	NA	TGTGCCGTCGGGACCCGGGAGACAGATACGCAGTATTTT	CAVGTRETDTQYF
TRBV5-6	NA	TRBJ1-4	NA	TGTGCCAGCAGAACGGGGATACGATCTAATGAAAAACTGTTTTTT	CASRTGIRSNEKLFF
TRBV6-1	TRBD1	TRBJ1-3	NA	TGTGCCAGCAGTGTCGCCGGACAGGGGGGAGCTGGAAACACCATATATTTT	CASSVAGQGGAGNTIYF
TRBV6-2/TRBV6-3	NA	TRBJ2-5	NA	TGTGCCAGCAGTTATTATCGGGGTCAGCAAGAGACCCAGTACTTC	CASSYYRGQQETQYF
TRBV10-1	NA	TRBJ1-1	NA	TGCGCCAGCAGTGAGTCGTTTTCGGAAAACAGTGAAGCTTTCTTT	CASSESFSENSEAFF
TRBV28	NA	TRBJ1-6	NA	TGTGCCACCCAAGGGGGGGGAGAACAACATCTTAATTCACCCCTCCACTTT	CATQGGGEQHLNSPLHF
TRBV5-1	NA	TRBJ1-6	NA	TGCGCCAGCAGCTTGGGACACGAAAATTCACCCCTCCACTTT	CASSLGHENSPLHF
TRBV25-1	TRBD1	TRBJ1-2	NA	TGTGCCAGCAGTGTCCTCTTCGGGACAGGGAGGGATGGCTACACCTTC	CASSVLFGTGRDGYTF
TRBV29-1	TRBD1	TRBJ2-5	NA	TGCAGCGTTGGACAGGGTACGACCCAGTACTTC	CSVGQGTTQYF
TRBV7-8	NA	TRBJ1-5	NA	TGTGCCAGCAGCTTAGACGGGGATCGCAATCAGCCCCAGCATTTT	CASSLDGDRNQPQHF
TRBV5-4	TRBD2	TRBJ2-3	NA	TGTGCCAGCAGCAGGGGACCCTCTAGCGGGGGGGCTACAGATACGCAGTATTTT	CASSRGPSSGGATDTQYF
TRBV10-3	TRBD1	TRBJ1-2	NA	TGTGCCATCAGTGAGTCGGACAGGGCAAACTATGGCTACACCTTC	CAISESDRANYGYTF
TRBV19	NA	TRBJ1-5	once	TGTGCCAGTAGTATAGAAAGGGGTAGTCAGCCCCAGCATTTT	CASSIERGSQPQHF
TRBV7-3	NA	TRBJ2-1	NA	TGTGCCAGCAGCTTCCGGGGGGCTTCCTACAATGAGCAGTTCTTC	CASSFRGASYNEQFF
TRBV11-3	NA	TRBJ1-3	NA	TGTGCCAGCAGCATTAACTCTGGAAACACCATATATTTT	CASSINSGNTIYF
TRBV7-6	TRBD2	TRBJ2-3	NA	TGTGCCAGCAGCCTAGGGGCTAGCGGGGGGCCTATCTCAGATACGCAGTATTTT	CASSLGASGGPISDTQYF
TRBV5-8	NA	TRBJ1-6	NA	TGTGCCAGCAGCACTAGATTGGATTCACCCCTCCACTTT	CASSTRLDSPLHF
TRBV28	TRBD1	TRBJ1-5	once	TGTGCCAGCAGCTTACCCACAGGGGGCATTGGCAATCAGCCCCAGCATTTT	CASSLPTGGIGNQPQHF
TRBV6-2/TRBV6-3	NA	TRBJ1-1	NA	TGTGCCAGCAGTTACCGAGGACTGCAGAACACTGAAGCTTTCTTT	CASSYRGLQNTEAFF